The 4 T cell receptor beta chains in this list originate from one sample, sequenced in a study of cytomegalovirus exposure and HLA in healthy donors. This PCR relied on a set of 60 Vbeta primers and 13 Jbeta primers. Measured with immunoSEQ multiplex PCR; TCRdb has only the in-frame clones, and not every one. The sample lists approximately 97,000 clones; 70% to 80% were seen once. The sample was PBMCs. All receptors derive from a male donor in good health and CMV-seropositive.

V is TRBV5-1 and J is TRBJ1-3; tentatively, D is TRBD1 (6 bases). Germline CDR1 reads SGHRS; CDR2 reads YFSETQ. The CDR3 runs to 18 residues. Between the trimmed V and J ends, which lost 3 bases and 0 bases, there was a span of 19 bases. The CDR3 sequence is CASSSGRGKGISGNTIYF. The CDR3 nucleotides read TGCGCCAGCAGCTCGGGCAGGGGAAAGGGAATCTCTGGAAACACCATATATTTT.

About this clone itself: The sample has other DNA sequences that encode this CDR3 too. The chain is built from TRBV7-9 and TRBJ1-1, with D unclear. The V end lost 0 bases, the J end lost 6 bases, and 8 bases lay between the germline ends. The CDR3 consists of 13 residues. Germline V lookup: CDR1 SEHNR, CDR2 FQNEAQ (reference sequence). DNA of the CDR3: TGTGCCAGCAGCTTAGCCGGAGGGCCTGAAGCTTTCTTT. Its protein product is CASSLAGGPEAFF.

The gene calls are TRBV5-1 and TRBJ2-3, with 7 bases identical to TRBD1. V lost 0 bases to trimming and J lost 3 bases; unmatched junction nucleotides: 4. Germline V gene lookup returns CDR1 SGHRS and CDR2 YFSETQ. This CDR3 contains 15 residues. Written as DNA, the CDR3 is TGCGCCAGCAGCTTGGAGGGACAGATAACAGATACGCAGTATTTT. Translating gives CASSLEGQITDTQYF. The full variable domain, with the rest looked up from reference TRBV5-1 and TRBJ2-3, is KAGVTQTPRYLIKTRGQQVTLSCSPISGHRSVSWYQQTPGQGLQFLFEYFSETQRNKGNFPGRFSGRQFSNSRSEMNVSTLELGDSALYLCASSLEGQITDTQYFGPGTRLTVL.

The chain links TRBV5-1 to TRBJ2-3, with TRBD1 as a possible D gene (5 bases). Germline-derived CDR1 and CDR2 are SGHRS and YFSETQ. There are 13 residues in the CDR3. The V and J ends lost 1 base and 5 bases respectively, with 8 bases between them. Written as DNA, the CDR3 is TGCGCCAGCAGCTTGACAGGAGAAGATACGCAGTATTTT. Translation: CASSLTGEDTQYF. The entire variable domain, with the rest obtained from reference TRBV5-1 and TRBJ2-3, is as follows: KAGVTQTPRYLIKTRGQQVTLSCSPISGHRSVSWYQQTPGQGLQFLFEYFSETQRNKGNFPGRFSGRQFSNSRSEMNVSTLELGDSALYLCASSLTGEDTQYFGPGTRLTVL.